The entry below describes one T cell receptor beta chain. Its matching antigen is unknown. Vbeta (60) and Jbeta (13) primers were used in the PCR. Measured with immunoSEQ multiplex PCR; TCRdb has only the in-frame clones, and not every one. The table lists 120,000 or so clones, 75% to 85% of them singletons. V was pared by 4 bases and J by 1 base, with 11 bases between. This CDR3 spans 14 amino acids. Germline loops: CDR1 SQVTM, CDR2 ANQGSEA. The data are from a study of cytomegalovirus exposure and HLA in healthy donors. This cohort consisted of healthy bone marrow donors. Overall study results and limits: CMV serostatus was the sole immune exposure information available. An ancestry cluster, one associated with Asian ancestry, reportedly showed fewer N-insertions than the approximately 650-donor mean in a later analysis. As a later analysis revealed, most CMV-associated TCR beta chains appeared HLA-restricted.

This receptor was obtained from a woman in her forties or fifties in good health and CMV-seropositive. Sequencing input: PBMCs. This chain uses TRBV29-1 with TRBJ2-1, with D maybe TRBD1 (6 bases). CDR3 protein: CSVVGQQSYNEQFF. The CDR3 nucleotides read TGCAGCGTTGTTGGACAGCAGTCCTACAATGAGCAGTTCTTC.